These T cell receptor beta chains were read from a single sample in a study of blood T cell repertoires in COVID-19. Assay: immunoSEQ multiplex PCR; the TCRdb copy retains only in-frame clones and omits some. The table records about 280,000 clones, 75% to 85% of them present only once. Material: peripheral blood. Source of these receptors: a man in his forties or fifties with active or convalescent COVID-19. CDR3s include the opening cysteine and the closing phenylalanine or tryptophan. Fields, in order: clone size, D gene, J gene, V gene, CDR3 protein, CDR3 DNA. A D gene is named only where the DNA matches it firmly. A clone size is listed for some rows: how often the clone was seen (once, few, many), or a class if it is expanded.

>.|TRBD2|TRBJ2-7|TRBV5-4
CASSLLSGGNNEQYF
TGTGCCAGCAGCTTGCTGTCGGGAGGTAACAACGAGCAGTACTTC
>.|TRBD1|TRBJ2-7|TRBV5-1
CASNVGQGYEQYF
TGCGCCAGCAACGTCGGACAGGGTTACGAGCAGTACTTC
>.|.|TRBJ1-1|TRBV6-1
CASSEQGSATEAFF
TGTGCCAGCAGTGAACAAGGGAGCGCCACTGAAGCTTTCTTT
>.|.|TRBJ2-7|TRBV19
CASSSEQGSSYEQYF
TGTGCCAGTAGCTCGGAACAGGGAAGCTCCTACGAGCAGTACTTC
>.|.|TRBJ1-1|TRBV5-6
CASSLGTSNTEAFF
TGTGCCAGCAGCCTGGGGACTTCTAACACTGAAGCTTTCTTT
>.|TRBD2|TRBJ2-5|TRBV11-2
CASSPAGEKTQYF
TGTGCCAGCAGCCCCGCGGGAGAAAAGACCCAGTACTTC
>.|.|TRBJ2-2|TRBV7-6
CASSLLAQGNTGELFF
TGTGCCAGCAGCTTATTAGCACAGGGGAACACCGGGGAGCTGTTTTTT
>few|TRBD1|TRBJ2-7|TRBV12-5
CASGPGQGDYEQYF
TGTGCTAGTGGTCCGGGACAGGGGGACTACGAGCAGTACTTC
>.|TRBD2|TRBJ2-3|TRBV9
CASSGGGDTQYF
TGTGCCAGCAGCGGCGGGGGAGATACGCAGTATTTT
>.|.|TRBJ2-1|TRBV20-1
CSASRSLYNEQFF
TGCAGTGCGAGTAGGAGTCTATACAATGAGCAGTTCTTC
>.|TRBD1|TRBJ1-5|TRBV6-2/TRBV6-3
CASSTDRAADSNQPQHF
TGTGCCAGCAGTACGGACAGGGCCGCTGATAGCAATCAGCCCCAGCATTTT
>few|TRBD2|TRBJ2-1|TRBV19
CASSIRAALTSGKWGEQFF
TGTGCCAGTAGTATTAGGGCGGCTCTAACTAGCGGGAAATGGGGTGAGCAGTTCTTC
>.|.|TRBJ1-2|TRBV6-5
CASSYSRGSRGYTF
TGTGCCAGCAGTTACTCACGGGGTTCTCGCGGCTACACCTTC
>.|.|TRBJ2-3|TRBV2
CASSVSGYSTDTQYF
TGTGCCAGCAGTGTTAGCGGCTATAGCACAGATACGCAGTATTTT
>.|.|TRBJ1-5|TRBV5-6
CASSLGRGMGNQPQHF
TGTGCCAGCAGCTTGGGCAGGGGTATGGGCAATCAGCCCCAGCATTTT
>.|TRBD1|TRBJ1-6|TRBV4-2
CASSPRITGQGGSPLHF
TGTGCCAGCAGCCCCCGGATTACGGGACAGGGAGGCTCACCCCTCCACTTT
>.|TRBD1|TRBJ1-1|TRBV30
CAWTGGSQVAEAFF
TGTGCCTGGACAGGGGGCTCACAGGTCGCTGAAGCTTTCTTT
>.|TRBD1|TRBJ1-4|TRBV9
CASSVRTGEGGEKLFF
TGTGCCAGCAGCGTCCGGACAGGGGAGGGAGGTGAAAAACTGTTTTTT
>.|.|TRBJ2-3|TRBV5-1
CASSLLKDNWGTDTQYF
TGCGCCAGCAGCTTGTTAAAGGACAACTGGGGCACAGATACGCAGTATTTT
>.|.|TRBJ2-2|TRBV6-2/TRBV6-3
CASSYGAANTGELFF
TGTGCCAGCAGTTACGGGGCAGCGAACACCGGGGAGCTGTTTTTT
>.|.|TRBJ2-7|TRBV6-1
CASSEWRGAYEQYF
TGTGCCAGCAGTGAGTGGCGGGGAGCCTACGAGCAGTACTTC
>.|.|TRBJ2-1|TRBV9
CASSVDGIRGNEQFF
TGTGCCAGCAGCGTAGACGGGATTCGGGGCAATGAGCAGTTCTTC
>few|TRBD1|TRBJ2-1|TRBV9
CASSVARGTTGEYNEQFF
TGTGCCAGCAGCGTAGCAAGGGGGACGACAGGGGAGTACAATGAGCAGTTCTTC
>.|TRBD1|TRBJ2-3|TRBV9
CASSATGVSTDTQYF
TGTGCCAGCAGCGCGACAGGGGTTAGCACAGATACGCAGTATTTT
>.|.|TRBJ2-7|TRBV28
CASSSSSYEQYF
TGTGCCAGCAGTTCCTCCTCCTACGAGCAGTACTTC
>.|TRBD2|TRBJ2-7|TRBV4-1
CASSQEIEGAGVLGEQYF
TGCGCCAGCAGCCAAGAGATCGAGGGAGCGGGAGTTTTGGGAGAGCAGTACTTC
>.|.|TRBJ2-1|TRBV21-1
CASWTSSTPRGEQFF
TGTGCCAGCTGGACTAGCTCTACCCCACGGGGTGAGCAGTTCTTC
>.|.|TRBJ1-2|TRBV28
CASSLGGVDFGYTF
TGTGCCAGCAGTTTAGGGGGGGTGGACTTCGGCTACACCTTC
>.|.|TRBJ2-1|TRBV5-4
CASSSILGGAYNEQFF
TGTGCCAGCAGCTCCATACTAGGAGGGGCCTACAATGAGCAGTTCTTC
>.|TRBD1|TRBJ1-6|TRBV15
CATSPTGIDSPLHF
TGTGCCACCAGCCCGACAGGGATTGATTCACCCCTCCACTTT
>few|TRBD1|TRBJ1-1|TRBV10-3
CAISESNRGVTEAFF
TGTGCCATCAGTGAGTCGAACAGGGGGGTCACTGAAGCTTTCTTT
>.|TRBD1|TRBJ1-1|TRBV5-1
CASSGQGNVGTEAFF
TGCGCCAGCAGTGGACAGGGAAACGTGGGCACTGAAGCTTTCTTT
>.|TRBD1|TRBJ1-1|TRBV4-2
CASSPVGQGATEAFF
TGTGCCAGCAGCCCAGTGGGACAGGGCGCTACTGAAGCTTTCTTT
>.|.|TRBJ1-1|TRBV21-1
CASSNLRLENTEAFF
TGTGCCAGCAGCAACCTCAGGCTGGAGAACACTGAAGCTTTCTTT
>.|TRBD2|TRBJ2-7|TRBV9
CASSRGVTYEQYF
TGTGCCAGCAGCCGGGGGGTGACCTACGAGCAGTACTTC
>.|.|TRBJ2-1|TRBV27
CASSLSQRGNEQFF
TGTGCCAGCAGTTTATCCCAAAGGGGCAATGAGCAGTTCTTC
>once|TRBD2|TRBJ2-7|TRBV3-1/TRBV3-2
CASSPTTGWNGRAPNEQYF
TGTGCCAGCAGCCCAACAACGGGTTGGAACGGGAGGGCCCCCAACGAGCAGTACTTC
>.|.|TRBJ2-7|TRBV6-2/TRBV6-3
CASSRGFRELYGEQYF
TGTGCCAGCAGTCGCGGCTTCCGGGAGTTATACGGGGAGCAGTACTTC
>.|TRBD2|TRBJ2-7|TRBV27
CASSFGGLAGPYEQYF
TGTGCCAGCAGTTTTGGAGGACTAGCGGGGCCCTACGAGCAGTACTTC
>.|TRBD1|TRBJ1-1|TRBV3-1/TRBV3-2
CASSQGDRGTEAFF
TGTGCCAGCAGCCAAGGGGACAGGGGCACTGAAGCTTTCTTT
>.|.|TRBJ2-3|TRBV5-5
CASSRQPTDTQYF
TGTGCCAGTAGCCGACAACCGACAGATACGCAGTATTTT
>.|.|TRBJ2-7|TRBV5-6
CASSRGTYEQYF
TGTGCCAGCAGTCGCGGGACCTACGAGCAGTACTTC
>.|TRBD2|TRBJ2-7|TRBV2
CASSAVGRVHEQYF
TGTGCCAGCAGTGCGGTCGGGAGGGTGCACGAGCAGTACTTC
>.|.|TRBJ1-2|TRBV2
CASGTGANYGYTF
TGTGCCAGCGGGACTGGAGCTAACTATGGCTACACCTTC
>many|.|TRBJ2-7|TRBV7-9
CASSDSYEQYF
TGTGCCAGCAGCGACAGTTACGAGCAGTACTTC
>.|.|TRBJ2-3|TRBV5-1
CASSSTSQQRYF
TGCGCCAGCAGCTCCACTAGCCAGCAGAGGTATTTT
>.|.|TRBJ2-7|TRBV9
CASSVNLNSGEQYF
TGTGCCAGCAGCGTTAACCTAAACTCGGGGGAGCAGTACTTC
>.|.|TRBJ2-1|TRBV15
CATGGRNRDEQFF
TGTGCCACCGGGGGAAGGAACAGGGACGAGCAGTTCTTC
>.|TRBD1|TRBJ2-7|TRBV9
CASSVPWDRVIYEQYF
TGTGCCAGCAGCGTCCCCTGGGACAGGGTGATCTACGAGCAGTACTTC
>.|TRBD1|TRBJ1-1|TRBV19
CASSMGDRGTEAFF
TGTGCCAGTAGTATGGGGGACAGGGGCACTGAAGCTTTCTTT
>.|TRBD1|TRBJ1-4|TRBV24-1
CATSDPTGGNEKLFF
TGTGCCACCAGTGACCCGACAGGGGGTAATGAAAAACTGTTTTTT
>few|.|TRBJ2-7|TRBV7-9
CASSFPKNNEQYF
TGTGCCAGCAGCTTTCCGAAAAACAACGAGCAGTACTTC
>.|.|TRBJ2-2|TRBV9
CASSVGLTNTGELFF
TGTGCCAGCAGCGTGGGACTGACGAACACCGGGGAGCTGTTTTTT
>.|TRBD1|TRBJ1-5|TRBV18
CASSRQGISQPQHF
TGTGCCAGCTCACGACAGGGGATAAGTCAGCCCCAGCATTTT
>.|TRBD1|TRBJ2-2|TRBV11-2
CASSPHGDRGYAGELFF
TGTGCCAGCAGCCCCCACGGGGACAGGGGGTACGCCGGGGAGCTGTTTTTT
>.|.|TRBJ2-7|TRBV5-6
CASSSQAYEQYF
TGTGCCAGCAGCTCACAAGCGTACGAGCAGTACTTC
>.|.|TRBJ2-5|TRBV30
CAWSHDRGTQYF
TGTGCCTGGAGTCACGACCGAGGGACCCAGTACTTC
>.|TRBD2|TRBJ2-2|TRBV5-4
CASSLAGGVTGELFF
TGTGCCAGCAGCTTGGCCGGGGGGGTCACCGGGGAGCTGTTTTTT
>once|.|TRBJ1-2|TRBV6-5
CASSYSQGKPNYGYTF
TGTGCCAGCAGTTACTCACAGGGAAAACCTAACTATGGCTACACCTTC